The source of this T cell receptor (beta chain) is a study of blood T cell repertoires in COVID-19. Turning to the study itself: Both acute and convalescent COVID-19 samples were obtained from the United States, Italy and Spain. Sources were T cells, B-cell-depleted T cells, or PBMCs; the material itself was cDNA or gDNA.

Original analysis: Counts of nucleated cells, estimated from reference gene primer amplification, were obtained. Using immunoSEQ multiplex PCR, the repertoire was profiled, and TCRdb retains in-frame clones only, with some absent. The V and J calls and clone size were taken over from that table, and D and trimming were inferred from the DNA. The sample comprises about 320,000 clones, 65% to 90% of which are singletons, and roughly 7.8% rests with the top ten. Sequenced sample: peripheral blood. The sequence was obtained from a human donor in a cohort sampled during active COVID-19.

The CDR3 coding sequence is TGTGCCAGCAGTCGAGGCAGACCTGGAAACACCATATATTTT. Protein product: CASSRGRPGNTIYF. The rearrangement joins TRBV5-8 to TRBJ1-3; D ambiguous. CDR1 and CDR2 from the germline V gene are SGHTS and YDEGEE. Trimming shortened V by 5 bases and J by 2 bases, and 11 bases separated the two germline ends. The CDR3 spans 14 residues.